This T cell receptor beta chain was recovered during a study of T cells in Graves' hyperthyroidism and ophthalmopathy. Overall study findings and caveats: In blood, most of the thyroid clonotypes expanded above 0.001 were also present.

Germline CDR1 MDHEN, CDR2 SYDVKM. This CDR3 spans 14 amino acids. J gave up 4 bases and V 6 bases, and 7 bases lay outside the gene matches. This clonotype was seen ten or more times. The antigen is not known. TCR beta CDR3 regions were amplified from RNA transcripts. During a first-round RT-PCR of the TCR CDR3, the HTBI primer set was used. TCRdb reanalysed the multiplex PCR reads using MiXCR and keeps one entry per CDR3 protein. The sample records approximately 600,000 distinct CDR3 sequences, around 15% being singletons. Pregnant or lactating patients were excluded, as were those with uncontrolled infection or other autoimmune disease. Based on clinical symptoms, serum thyroxine and TRAb, thyroid ultrasound and orbital computed tomography, diagnoses were reached.

The clonotype comes from a woman aged 25 to 39 with Graves' hyperthyroidism. Sequenced input: blood. This chain links TRBV28 with TRBJ1-2; 8 nucleotides match TRBD1. CDR3 region: CASRTGATLYGYTF. CDR3 coding DNA: TGTGCCAGCAGGACAGGGGCAACCCTCTATGGCTACACCTTC.